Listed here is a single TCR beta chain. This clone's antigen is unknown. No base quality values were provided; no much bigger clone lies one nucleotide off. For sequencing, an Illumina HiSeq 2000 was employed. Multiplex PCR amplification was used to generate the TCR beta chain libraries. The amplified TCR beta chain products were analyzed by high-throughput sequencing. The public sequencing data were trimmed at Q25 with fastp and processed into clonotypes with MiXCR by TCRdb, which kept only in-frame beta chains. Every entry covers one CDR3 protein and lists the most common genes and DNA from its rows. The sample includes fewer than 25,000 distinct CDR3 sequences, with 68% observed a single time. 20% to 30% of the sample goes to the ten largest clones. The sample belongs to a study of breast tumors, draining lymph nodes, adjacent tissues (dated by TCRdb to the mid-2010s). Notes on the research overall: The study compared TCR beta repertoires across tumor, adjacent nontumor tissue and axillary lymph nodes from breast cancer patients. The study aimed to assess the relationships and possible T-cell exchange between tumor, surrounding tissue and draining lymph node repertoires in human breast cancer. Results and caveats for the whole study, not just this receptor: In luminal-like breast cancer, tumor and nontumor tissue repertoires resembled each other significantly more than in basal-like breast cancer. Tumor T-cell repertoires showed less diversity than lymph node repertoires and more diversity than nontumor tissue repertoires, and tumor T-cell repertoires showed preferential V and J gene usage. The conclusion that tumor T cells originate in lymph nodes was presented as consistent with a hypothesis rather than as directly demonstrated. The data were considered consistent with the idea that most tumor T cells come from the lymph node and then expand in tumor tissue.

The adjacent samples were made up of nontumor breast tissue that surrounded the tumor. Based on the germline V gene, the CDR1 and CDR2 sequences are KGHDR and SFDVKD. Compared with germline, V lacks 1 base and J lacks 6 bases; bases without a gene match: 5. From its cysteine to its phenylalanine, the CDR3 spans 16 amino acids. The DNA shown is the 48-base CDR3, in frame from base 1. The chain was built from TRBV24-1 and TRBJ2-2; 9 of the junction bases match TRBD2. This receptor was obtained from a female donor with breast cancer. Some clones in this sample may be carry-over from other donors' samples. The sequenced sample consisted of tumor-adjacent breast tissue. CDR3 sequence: CATSDFRTSAAGELFF. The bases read TGTGCCACCAGTGATTTCCGGACTAGCGCTGCCGGGGAGCTGTTTTTT.